These 15 T cell receptor beta chains share one sample of origin, sequenced in a study of T cell repertoires in cytomegalovirus infection. TCRdb analysed the reads with MiXCR anew, one entry per CDR3 protein. Seen here are 450,000 to 600,000 distinct CDR3 sequences, 11% observed once, and the top ten hold 9.5% to 13%. Source material: PBMCs. The receptors here all came from a human donor in good health (CMV status not recorded). Some clones in this sample may be carry-over from other donors' samples.

This sequence joins TRBV6-2 or TRBV6-3 and TRBJ2-7, with 10 bases fitting TRBD1. The V gene end was trimmed by 4 bases and the J gene end by 4 bases; junction bases not matched to a gene: 7. This CDR3 spans 15 amino acids. Germline V gene sequence: CDR1 MNHEY, CDR2 SVGEGT. CDR3 amino acids: CASSWFGTGEYEQYF. The CDR3 coding sequence is TGTGCCAGCAGTTGGTTCGGGACAGGGGAATACGAGCAGTACTTC.

The table lists this clonotype with many counts. The chain carries TRBV7-6 and TRBJ1-2; D is undetermined. CDR1 is SGHVS, CDR2 FNYEAQ, per germline. This CDR3 comprises 17 residues. V was pared by 5 bases and J by 5 bases, with 24 bases between. For the CDR3, the DNA is TGTGCCAGCAGCGCGTCCCCCCCGGCCTCCGGGCTATATGGCTACACCTTC. Residues: CASSASPPASGLYGYTF.

This clonotype has at least ten counts. The chain is built from TRBV5-1 and TRBJ1-3; the match to TRBD1 covers 7 bases. The V gene's germline CDR1 is SGHRS and CDR2 YFSETQ. J was trimmed by 4 bases and V by 0 bases; bases with no gene match: 7. The CDR3 is made up of 16 amino acids. The CDR3 region is CASSLERGRQGNTIYF. The CDR3 DNA sequence: TGCGCCAGCAGCTTGGAGAGGGGGCGGCAAGGAAACACCATATATTTT.

This clonotype showed up many times. The gene calls are TRBV7-2 and TRBJ1-3, with 7 bases that match TRBD1. Germline lookup yields CDR1 SGHTA and CDR2 FQGNSA. This CDR3 has 15 amino acids. Trimming cost V 0 bases and J 4 bases; bases outside gene matches: 3. CDR3 bases: TGTGCCAGCAGCTTAGCCACAGGGGCAGGAAACACCATATATTTT. This encodes CASSLATGAGNTIYF.

This clonotype was seen many times. The chain recombines TRBV7-2 with TRBJ2-1; D may match TRBD1 or TRBD2 (6 bases each). V was cut by 5 bases and J by 2 bases, with 13 bases left in between. Germline lookup yields CDR1 SGHTA and CDR2 FQGNSA. The CDR3 consists of 15 residues. The CDR3 region is CASSREWGPYNEQFF. The CDR3 DNA reads TGTGCCAGCAGCCGGGAGTGGGGGCCCTACAATGAGCAGTTCTTC.

This clonotype was seen only a few times. This chain connects TRBV3-1 to TRBJ1-1; D remains unclear. The V end was cut by 0 bases, the J end by 2 bases, with 10 bases between. The CDR3 runs 15 residues. Germline V lookup: CDR1 LGHDT, CDR2 YNNKEL (reference sequence). The CDR3, as DNA: TGTGCCAGCAGCCAAGAGAGGCTACTTAACACTGAAGCTTTCTTT. Translated, it gives CASSQERLLNTEAFF.

This clonotype was seen only a few times. The J gene is TRBJ2-3, the V gene TRBV7-3; 15 nucleotides match TRBD2. The CDR3 consists of 19 residues. The germline gives CDR1 SGHTA, CDR2 FQGTGA. The V and J ends lost 0 bases and 8 bases, in that order; junction bases with no gene match: 12. The chain's CDR3 is CASSLTSGTSGRSGVTQYF. As DNA, the CDR3 is TGTGCCAGCAGCTTAACCTCCGGGACTAGCGGGAGGTCGGGAGTTACGCAGTATTTT.

This clonotype was found many times. The gene calls are TRBV7-9 and TRBJ2-1; possibly TRBD2 for D (6 bases). The CDR3 is 15 amino acids. The V end lost 6 bases, the J end lost 2 bases, and 14 bases lay between the germline ends. Germline lookup yields CDR1 SEHNR and CDR2 FQNEAQ (reference sequence). CDR3 protein: CASSRDSKPYNEQFF. CDR3 coding DNA: TGTGCCAGCAGTCGGGACTCGAAACCCTACAATGAGCAGTTCTTC.

The genes are TRBV29-1 and TRBJ2-7, with TRBD1 as a possible D gene (6 bases). The germline CDR1 and CDR2 sequences are SQVTM and ANQGSEA. The CDR3 is 14 amino acids. V lost 6 bases and J 0 bases, leaving 15 bases between the germline ends. CDR3 sequence: CSVHSGTPSYEQYF. CDR3 bases: TGCAGCGTACATTCCGGGACACCCTCCTACGAGCAGTACTTC.

The chain links TRBV11-3 to TRBJ1-3; perhaps TRBD1 as D (6 bases). The CDR3 spans 15 residues. V lost 4 bases to trimming and J lost 2 bases, with 12 bases between them. Germline V gives CDR1 SGHNT, CDR2 YENEEA. The DNA of the CDR3 is TGTGCCAGCAGCTCCTTGGGGGCGCCTGGAAACACCATATATTTT. This encodes CASSSLGAPGNTIYF.

This clonotype was seen ten or more times. The rearrangement uses TRBV7-8 and TRBJ1-1; D is uncertain. The CDR3 length is 12 residues. CDR1 SGHVS and CDR2 FQNEAQ come from the germline V gene. V shed 3 bases and J shed 1 base, with 3 bases lying between them. The CDR3 DNA follows: TGTGCCAGCAGCTTCAGGAACACTGAAGCTTTCTTT. It translates to CASSFRNTEAFF.

The chain joins TRBV20-1 to TRBJ2-2, with D perhaps TRBD2 (6 bases). With 1 base removed from V and 4 bases from J, the gap between germline ends came to 22 bases. Germline V gene lookup returns CDR1 DFQATT and CDR2 SNEGSKA (reference sequence). The CDR3 sequence is 18 residues long. CDR3 nucleotide sequence: TGCAGTGCTAGAGGGGGTAGCGGAGCTTCCATGTTCACCGGGGAGCTGTTTTTT. It codes for CSARGGSGASMFTGELFF.

There are many counts of this clonotype. This chain joins TRBV19 and TRBJ1-5; TRBD1 might be the D (5 bases). Trimming shortened V by 6 bases and J by 0 bases, and 9 bases separated the two germline ends. CDR3 length equals 14 residues. Per germline, CDR1 LNHDA and CDR2 SQIVND (reference sequence). The DNA of the CDR3 is TGTGCCAGTAGGACAGAGTATAGCAATCAGCCCCAGCATTTT. It encodes CASRTEYSNQPQHF.

This clonotype came up many times. The chain links TRBV5-1 to TRBJ1-2; 7 bases are a match to TRBD1. CDR3 length: 16 amino acids. The J segment lost 0 bases and the V segment lost 4 bases, leaving 9 bases of the junction unmatched. Germline CDR1 and CDR2: SGHRS and YFSETQ. The CDR3 DNA is TGCGCCAGCAGCCCCCCTGGACAGGAAACTAACTATGGCTACACCTTC. Protein product: CASSPPGQETNYGYTF.

This clonotype appeared a few times. The chain has TRBV20-1 and TRBJ1-6; D is perhaps TRBD1 (5 bases). V lost 3 bases to trimming and J lost 8 bases, with 14 bases between them. CDR1 DFQATT and CDR2 SNEGSKA come from the germline V gene (reference sequence). This CDR3 is 14 amino acids long. CDR3 in DNA: TGCAGTGCTAGTAGGGCGACAGAGGATTCACCCCTCCACTTT. Translated, it gives CSASRATEDSPLHF.